Listed below are T cell receptor beta chains from one sample, sequenced in a study of T cells after yellow fever vaccination. TCRdb processed the 5' RACE reads anew with MiXCR; each CDR3 protein has one entry. The sample includes 200,000 to 300,000 distinct CDR3 sequences, around 13% of them seen just once. The source material was CD4+ T cells sorted from PBMCs, sampled 45 days after the yellow fever booster vaccination. The receptors were gathered from a man aged 25 to 40 who received the YFV17D yellow fever vaccine. CDR3s include the opening cysteine and the closing phenylalanine or tryptophan. A D gene is named only where the DNA matches it firmly. A row's size may be missing; if present it is once, few, many or a size class.

-	few	TRBV29-1	TRBJ2-1	TGCAGCTATAGCTTCTACAATGAGCAGTTCTTC	CSYSFYNEQFF
TRBD1	many	TRBV6-1	TRBJ1-6	TGTGCCAGCAGTGAGGGAAGGACAGGGTTCGGTTCACCCCTCCACTTT	CASSEGRTGFGSPLHF
TRBD1	many	TRBV11-2	TRBJ2-1	TGTGCCAGCAGCCCACAGGGGGCCCTCAACAATGAGCAGTTCTTC	CASSPQGALNNEQFF
-	-	TRBV4-1	TRBJ2-5	TGCGCCAGCAGCCAGGCCTCCGCTATCGGGAAAGAGACCCAGTACTTC	CASSQASAIGKETQYF
-	few	TRBV29-1	TRBJ2-5	TGCAGCGTTGGGGGCGCAGTCCTCGGGGAGACCCAGTACTTC	CSVGGAVLGETQYF
TRBD2	-	TRBV20-1	TRBJ2-3	TGCAGTGGTACTAGCGGCACAGATACGCAGTATTTT	CSGTSGTDTQYF
-	few	TRBV7-3	TRBJ2-3	TGTGCCAGCAGCTCCCAAGCGGCCTCTAGCACAGATACGCAGTATTTT	CASSSQAASSTDTQYF
TRBD2	once	TRBV5-5	TRBJ2-5	TGTGCCAGCCGTCGTGGGCTAGCGGGTTTCCAAGAGACCCAGTACTTC	CASRRGLAGFQETQYF
-	-	TRBV12-3/TRBV12-4	TRBJ1-1	TGTGCCAGCAGTACCGGAGTGAACACTGAAGCTTTCTTT	CASSTGVNTEAFF
-	few	TRBV28	TRBJ2-1	TGTGCCAGCAGTTTGCCCCCCCAGCGGTTCTTC	CASSLPPQRFF
TRBD1	few	TRBV5-1	TRBJ2-7	TGCGCCAGCAGCGTTGGGGGGACAGGGAACTACGAGCAGTACTTC	CASSVGGTGNYEQYF
-	few	TRBV4-2	TRBJ2-6	TGTGCCAGCAGCCAAGATAGTACCACTCCCCTCTCTGGGGCCAACGTCCTGACTTTC	CASSQDSTTPLSGANVLTF
-	-	TRBV20-1	TRBJ2-1	TGCAGTGCAAAATCTCACGTCGGGGAGCAGTTCTTC	CSAKSHVGEQFF
-	many	TRBV7-9	TRBJ2-2	TGTGCCAGCAGCTTAACTGGACCCGGGGAGCTGTTTTTT	CASSLTGPGELFF
-	-	TRBV20-1	TRBJ2-5	TGCAGTGTTCTAGGGAGGGGGGACGCAGGGGAGGGAGAGACCCAGTACTTC	CSVLGRGDAGEGETQYF
-	few	TRBV7-2	TRBJ2-7	TGTGCCAGCAGCAAATCCGGGACGGACTCCTACGAGCAGTACTTC	CASSKSGTDSYEQYF
TRBD2	-	TRBV2	TRBJ2-5	TGTGCCAGCAGTCTGAAGCGGGAGGTAATAGAGACCCAGTACTTC	CASSLKREVIETQYF
-	-	TRBV5-1	TRBJ1-1	TGCGCCAGCGCAGTGAACACTGAAGCTTTCTTT	CASAVNTEAFF
-	few	TRBV20-1	TRBJ2-7	TGCAGTGCTAGACGGGTTAGCGTCTACGAGCAGTACTTC	CSARRVSVYEQYF
TRBD2	few	TRBV20-1	TRBJ2-3	TGCAGTGCTCGTAGCGGGAGTTCGGGCACAGATACGCAGTATTTT	CSARSGSSGTDTQYF
TRBD2	once	TRBV5-6	TRBJ2-5	TGTGCCAGCAGCTTGGCCCGACTAGCGGCGCTTCAAGAGACCCAGTACTTC	CASSLARLAALQETQYF
-	few	TRBV19	TRBJ2-1	TGTGCCAGTAGTTTACTAGCCCACTACAATGAGCAGTTCTTC	CASSLLAHYNEQFF
TRBD2	-	TRBV29-1	TRBJ2-1	TGCAGCGGACTAGCGGGCCACTCCTACAATGAGCAGTTCTTC	CSGLAGHSYNEQFF
TRBD1	few	TRBV5-1	TRBJ2-7	TGCGCCAGCAGCGGGGCGACAGGGGGCCCCAACTACGAGCAGTACTTC	CASSGATGGPNYEQYF
TRBD2	-	TRBV5-6	TRBJ2-2	TGTGCCAGCAGCGGGGACCGAGCGGGAGGGCCCCTCGGGAACACCGGGGAGCTGTTTTTT	CASSGDRAGGPLGNTGELFF
-	few	TRBV6-1	TRBJ2-7	TGTGCCAGCAGCCTGACCCGGGGGCGGTACGAGCAGTACTTC	CASSLTRGRYEQYF
TRBD2	few	TRBV7-8	TRBJ2-3	TGTGCCAGCAGCTTAGGACTTAGCGGGAGGGCGAATACGCAGTATTTT	CASSLGLSGRANTQYF
TRBD2	-	TRBV19	TRBJ2-3	TGTGCCACCCGTAAAGCGGGAGGGGTCGCAGATACGCAGTATTTT	CATRKAGGVADTQYF
TRBD1	-	TRBV19	TRBJ1-2	TGTGCCAGTAGTACGACAGGACAGGGAAAGAACGGCTACACCTTC	CASSTTGQGKNGYTF
-	few	TRBV5-1	TRBJ1-6	TGCGCCAGCAGCTTGGTCAGTTATAATTCACCCCTCCACTTT	CASSLVSYNSPLHF
-	few	TRBV18	TRBJ2-1	TGTGCCAGCTCGTCCGGTGTCCGGGGATCCTACAATGAGCAGTTCTTC	CASSSGVRGSYNEQFF
TRBD2	-	TRBV12-3/TRBV12-4	TRBJ2-1	TGTGCCAGCAGTTCAGAAGCGGGAGGGGTAAATGAGCAGTTCTTC	CASSSEAGGVNEQFF
-	many	TRBV4-3	TRBJ2-4	TGCGCCAGCAGCCAAGACCCGACTAGGCGGGCTGCCATTCAGTACTTC	CASSQDPTRRAAIQYF
TRBD2	-	TRBV12-5	TRBJ2-7	TGTGCTAGTGGTTTCTTAGCGGGAGGTTTCGAGCAGTACTTC	CASGFLAGGFEQYF
-	-	TRBV5-1	TRBJ2-7	TGCGCCAGCAGCTCATGGACAGATGCCTACGAGCAGTACTTC	CASSSWTDAYEQYF
-	few	TRBV6-5	TRBJ2-2	TGTGCCAGCAGTTACGAGGGTTTGTTCGGCGGGGAGCTGTTTTTT	CASSYEGLFGGELFF
-	-	TRBV7-2	TRBJ2-3	TGTGCCAGCAGCTTAGGGGCGTTCGGCGGGACTTGGGATACGCAGTATTTT	CASSLGAFGGTWDTQYF
TRBD2	many	TRBV12-3/TRBV12-4	TRBJ2-5	TGTGCCAGCAGCCTTAGCGGGAGAGAGACCCAGTACTTC	CASSLSGRETQYF
TRBD1	many	TRBV10-3	TRBJ2-1	TGTGCCATCAGTGAGGGGACAGGGGTTGACAATGAGCAGTTCTTC	CAISEGTGVDNEQFF
TRBD2	-	TRBV5-1	TRBJ2-3	TGCGCCAGCAGCTCCCTAGCGGGGGGGGGGCCAGATACGCAGTATTTT	CASSSLAGGGPDTQYF
TRBD1	few	TRBV7-3	TRBJ2-7	TGTGCCAGCAGCTTAAACGGCCCGGGACAGGGTTACGAGCAGTACTTC	CASSLNGPGQGYEQYF
TRBD1	-	TRBV5-1	TRBJ2-1	TGCGCCAGCAGCCCTTCACCGGGACAGGCAAACAATGAGCAGTTCTTC	CASSPSPGQANNEQFF
-	few	TRBV20-1	TRBJ2-1	TGCAGTGCTAGAGATTTTCGACCGGCCAAGGATATTGAGCAGTTCTTC	CSARDFRPAKDIEQFF
TRBD1	few	TRBV5-1	TRBJ2-5	TGCGCCAGCAGCTCGGGACAGGGGGCGAAAGAGACCCAGTACTTC	CASSSGQGAKETQYF
-	-	TRBV7-2	TRBJ2-3	TGTGCCAGCTTGGGCTTAGATACGCAGTATTTT	CASLGLDTQYF
-	-	TRBV4-3	TRBJ2-1	TGCGCCAGCAGCCAAGATGGGGGTGGGGACACCTACAATGAGCAGTTCTTC	CASSQDGGGDTYNEQFF
-	-	TRBV5-5	TRBJ2-1	TGTGCCAGCAGCCTTGGGCTCCTCTGTGAGCAGTTCTTC	CASSLGLLCEQFF
-	few	TRBV12-3/TRBV12-4	TRBJ2-7	TGTGCCAGCAGCTTTAGAGGAGGGGTTGGCGGTGAGCAGTACTTC	CASSFRGGVGGEQYF
TRBD2	few	TRBV7-9	TRBJ2-5	TGTGCCAGCAGCTCGAAACTAGCGGGGGAAGAGACCCAGTACTTC	CASSSKLAGEETQYF
-	few	TRBV20-1	TRBJ2-3	TGCAGTGCTAGCGGGAAGGTAGATACGCAGTATTTT	CSASGKVDTQYF
TRBD1	many	TRBV7-6	TRBJ2-7	TGTGCCAGCAGCTCCAGACAGGGGGCCGACTACGAGCAGTACTTC	CASSSRQGADYEQYF
-	-	TRBV19	TRBJ1-6	TGTGCCAGTGCCTTAGGGGTCTATAATTCACCCCTCCACTTT	CASALGVYNSPLHF
-	-	TRBV6-1	TRBJ2-3	TGTGCCAGCAGTCCACGGGACACGAGAGATACGCAGTATTTT	CASSPRDTRDTQYF
-	few	TRBV6-5	TRBJ2-3	TGTGCCAGCAGTTACCTCTCAGCAGCACAAACACTCGGGACGCAGTATTTT	CASSYLSAAQTLGTQYF
TRBD2	-	TRBV7-2	TRBJ2-1	TGTGCCAGCAGCCTGGCTAGCGGGAGCGGCAATGAGCAGTTCTTC	CASSLASGSGNEQFF
TRBD2	-	TRBV25-1	TRBJ2-7	TGTGCCAGCAGTGTTACTAGCGGGAACCACGAGCAGTACTTC	CASSVTSGNHEQYF
-	-	TRBV6-5	TRBJ2-2	TGTGCCAGCAGTTACTTCGGACGGACTACGTCCACCGGGGAGCTGTTTTTT	CASSYFGRTTSTGELFF
-	few	TRBV3-1	TRBJ2-1	TGTGCCAGCAGCTACAGAGGCAATGAGCAGTTCTTC	CASSYRGNEQFF
TRBD1	-	TRBV3-1	TRBJ1-2	TGTGCCAGCAGCCTCGGGACAGGAGGGAGCTATGGCTACACCTTC	CASSLGTGGSYGYTF
-	few	TRBV7-2	TRBJ2-7	TGTGCCAGCAGCTTTAAAAGCCGTTCCCTCGATTATTACGAGCAGTACTTC	CASSFKSRSLDYYEQYF